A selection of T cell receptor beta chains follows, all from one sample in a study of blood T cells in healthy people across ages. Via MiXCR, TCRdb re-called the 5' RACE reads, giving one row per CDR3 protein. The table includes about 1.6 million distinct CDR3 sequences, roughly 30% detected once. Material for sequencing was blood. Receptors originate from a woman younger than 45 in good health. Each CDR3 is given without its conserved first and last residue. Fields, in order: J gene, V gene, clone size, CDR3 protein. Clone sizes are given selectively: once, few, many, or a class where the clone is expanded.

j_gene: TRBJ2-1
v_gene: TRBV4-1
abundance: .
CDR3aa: ASSAPGTSSYNEQF

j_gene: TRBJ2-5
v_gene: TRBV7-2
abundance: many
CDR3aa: ASSDRRGGETQY

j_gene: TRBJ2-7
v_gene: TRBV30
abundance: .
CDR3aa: AWSVRQRSYEQY

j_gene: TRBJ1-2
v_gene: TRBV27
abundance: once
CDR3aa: ASSLSTGGVGYT

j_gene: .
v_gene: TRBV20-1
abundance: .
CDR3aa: SARDPGLGYNEQY

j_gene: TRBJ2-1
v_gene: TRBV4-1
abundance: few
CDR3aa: ASSQVGLAGGGNEQF

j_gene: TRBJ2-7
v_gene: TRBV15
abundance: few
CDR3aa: ATSRDTSGRYEQY

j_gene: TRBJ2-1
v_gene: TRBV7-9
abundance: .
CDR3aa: ASPGRGEYEQF

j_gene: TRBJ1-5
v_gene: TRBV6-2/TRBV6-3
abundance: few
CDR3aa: ASNFPGQGQPQH

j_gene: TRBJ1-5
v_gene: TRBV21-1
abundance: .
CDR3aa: ASSKGFRGPSIQPQH

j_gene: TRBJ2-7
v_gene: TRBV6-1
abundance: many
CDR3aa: ASRNVQGNYEQY

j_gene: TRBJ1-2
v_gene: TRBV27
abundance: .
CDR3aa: ASSPVGKPGGYT

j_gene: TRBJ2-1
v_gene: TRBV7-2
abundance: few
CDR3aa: ASSLYGGASNEQF

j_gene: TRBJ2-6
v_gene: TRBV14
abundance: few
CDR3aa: ASSQVGLRSGANVLT

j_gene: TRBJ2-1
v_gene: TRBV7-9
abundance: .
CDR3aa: ASSSPGGTSVEQF

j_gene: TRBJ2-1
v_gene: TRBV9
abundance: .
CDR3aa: ASSVNGRASYNEQF

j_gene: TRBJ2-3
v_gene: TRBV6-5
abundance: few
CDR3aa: ASSPGLAYTQY

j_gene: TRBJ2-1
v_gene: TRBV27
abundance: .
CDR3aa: ASSTGGPNNEQF

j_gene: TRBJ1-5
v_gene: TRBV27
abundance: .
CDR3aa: ASSYRGADNQPQH

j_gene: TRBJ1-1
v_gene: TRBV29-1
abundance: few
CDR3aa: SVEGIQGQNTEAF

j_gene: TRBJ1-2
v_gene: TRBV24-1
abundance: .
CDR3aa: ATSPGSPNYGYT

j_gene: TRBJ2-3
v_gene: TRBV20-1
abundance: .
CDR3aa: SAPHPLAGGPTDTQY

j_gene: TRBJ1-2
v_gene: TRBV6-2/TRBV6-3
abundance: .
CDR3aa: ASTNRGYSTYGYT

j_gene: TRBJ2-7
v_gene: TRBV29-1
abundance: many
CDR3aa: SVEGDTSSEQY

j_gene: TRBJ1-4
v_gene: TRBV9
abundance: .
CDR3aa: ASSVVAGGDEKLF

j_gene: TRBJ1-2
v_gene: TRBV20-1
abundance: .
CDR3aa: SANRGGREHGYT

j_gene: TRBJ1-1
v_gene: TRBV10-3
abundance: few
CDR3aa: AINVAPNTEAF

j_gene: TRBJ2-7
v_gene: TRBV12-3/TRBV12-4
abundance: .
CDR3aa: ASRYRERDEQY

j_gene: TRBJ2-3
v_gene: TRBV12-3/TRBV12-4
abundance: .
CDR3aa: ASSPRTGTFSSTDTQY

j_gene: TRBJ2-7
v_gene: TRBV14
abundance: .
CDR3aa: ACSRMTGGYTQY

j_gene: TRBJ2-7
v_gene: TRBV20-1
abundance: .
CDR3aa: SARLEVGEQY

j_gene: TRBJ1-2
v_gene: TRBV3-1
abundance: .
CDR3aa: ASSQDTVYYGYT

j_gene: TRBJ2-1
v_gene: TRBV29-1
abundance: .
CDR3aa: SVSGADFYNEQF

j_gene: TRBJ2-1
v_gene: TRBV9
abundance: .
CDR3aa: ASSFRGAGGPSNEQF

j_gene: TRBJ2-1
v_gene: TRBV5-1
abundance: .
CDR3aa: ASSLAGASNCNEQF

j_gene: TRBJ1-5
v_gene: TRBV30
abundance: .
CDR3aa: AWSVGRAYNQPQH

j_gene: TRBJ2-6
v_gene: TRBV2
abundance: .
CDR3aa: ASSAAGPNSGANVLT

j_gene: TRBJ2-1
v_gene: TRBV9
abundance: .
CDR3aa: ASSVEGSPSYNEQF

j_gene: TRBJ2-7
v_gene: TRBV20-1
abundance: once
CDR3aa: SARDEGTGLSEQY

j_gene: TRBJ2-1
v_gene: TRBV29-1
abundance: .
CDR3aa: SVVFSSSYNEQF